This entry features one T cell receptor (beta chain) sequence. Its specificity is not known. This sample's TCRbeta library carried unique molecular identifier barcodes. TCRdb ran MiXCR on the PCR reads and lists one entry per CDR3 protein. The sample records fewer than 1 million distinct CDR3 sequences, roughly 15% being singletons. CDR3 length: 15 residues. Trimming took off 6 bases at V and 2 bases at J, with 15 bases between the two ends. The sample comes from a study of T-cell reconstitution after alpha-beta-depleted transplantation in children. Broader study findings: The study reportedly traced alpha-beta T cells about two months after transplant to several hundred expanded graft clones.

This receptor was obtained from a male patient younger than 18 who had a stem cell transplant for acute lymphoblastic leukemia, so the T cells may come from the graft donor. The chain links TRBV12-3 or TRBV12-4 to TRBJ2-3; TRBD1 or TRBD2 may be the D gene (5 bases each). This specimen was PBMCs, mostly from graft donor cells, taken 360 days after TCRalphabeta/CD19-depleted stem cell transplant. In DNA, the CDR3 is TGTGCCAGCAGGTCTCCGGGACGGATCACAGATACGCAGTATTTT. It specifies CASRSPGRITDTQYF.